This T cell receptor beta chain was recorded in a study of regulatory T cells in long-lasting Graves disease. Arm-PCR of CDR3 regions and iRepertoire HTBI primers were the basis on which TCR beta libraries were built. TCRdb processed the multiplex PCR reads anew with MiXCR; each CDR3 protein has one entry. The profile covers more than 300,000 distinct CDR3 sequences, with roughly 25% appearing a single time and approximately 27% taken by the ten largest. The CDR3 covers 15 residues. CDR1 is SGHRS, CDR2 YFSETQ, per germline. J was trimmed by 5 bases and V by 0 bases; bases with no gene match: 0. Time point reported: persistent/refractory GD, antithyroid drugs over 5 years with positive TRAb. The authors made the TCR library using RNA they extracted from PBMCs.

The gene calls are TRBV5-1 and TRBJ2-3; TRBD2 matches 13 bases. The source is a woman in her 40s with Graves disease. Sequences were derived from peripheral blood mononuclear cells (PBMCs), sampled when the disease was refractory, from a patient treated with antithyroid drugs. For the CDR3, the DNA is TGCGCCAGCAGCTTGGGACTAGCGGGAGGAGATACGCAGTATTTT. Translated, it gives CASSLGLAGGDTQYF.